The clone carrying this T cell receptor beta chain occurred a few times. Its antigen is currently unknown. TCRbeta library preparation incorporated unique molecular identifiers. TCRdb re-called the PCR reads through MiXCR, storing one row per CDR3 protein. The sample consists of 40,000 to 60,000 distinct CDR3 sequences, roughly 8.7% of them appearing once. This CDR3 comprises 14 residues. CDR1 is LNHDA and CDR2 is SQIVND in the germline V gene (reference sequence). The V and J ends lost 5 bases and 6 bases, in that order; junction bases with no gene match: 3. The data were taken from a study of T-cell reconstitution after alpha-beta-depleted transplantation in children. The study's findings and limits: Where some patients showed high TCRbeta diversity at day 60, it came from recipient T cells and thymic progenitors that had survived. The main origin of T-cell counts and diversity one year after transplant was newly produced T cells. At around two months after transplant, the alpha-beta T cells were reportedly derived from several hundred expanded clones that came from non-depleted graft cells.

The receptor's source is a male patient aged 2 to 9 who had a stem cell transplant for chronic granulomatous disease, so the T cells may come from the graft donor. This chain links TRBV19 with TRBJ1-5; 11 nucleotides line up with TRBD1. Specimen: PBMCs, mostly from graft donor cells, collected 60 days after TCRalphabeta/CD19-depleted stem cell transplant. The CDR3 bases are TGTGCCAGTAGTCGGACAGGGGGCTTTCAGCCCCAGCATTTT. It is translated as CASSRTGGFQPQHF.